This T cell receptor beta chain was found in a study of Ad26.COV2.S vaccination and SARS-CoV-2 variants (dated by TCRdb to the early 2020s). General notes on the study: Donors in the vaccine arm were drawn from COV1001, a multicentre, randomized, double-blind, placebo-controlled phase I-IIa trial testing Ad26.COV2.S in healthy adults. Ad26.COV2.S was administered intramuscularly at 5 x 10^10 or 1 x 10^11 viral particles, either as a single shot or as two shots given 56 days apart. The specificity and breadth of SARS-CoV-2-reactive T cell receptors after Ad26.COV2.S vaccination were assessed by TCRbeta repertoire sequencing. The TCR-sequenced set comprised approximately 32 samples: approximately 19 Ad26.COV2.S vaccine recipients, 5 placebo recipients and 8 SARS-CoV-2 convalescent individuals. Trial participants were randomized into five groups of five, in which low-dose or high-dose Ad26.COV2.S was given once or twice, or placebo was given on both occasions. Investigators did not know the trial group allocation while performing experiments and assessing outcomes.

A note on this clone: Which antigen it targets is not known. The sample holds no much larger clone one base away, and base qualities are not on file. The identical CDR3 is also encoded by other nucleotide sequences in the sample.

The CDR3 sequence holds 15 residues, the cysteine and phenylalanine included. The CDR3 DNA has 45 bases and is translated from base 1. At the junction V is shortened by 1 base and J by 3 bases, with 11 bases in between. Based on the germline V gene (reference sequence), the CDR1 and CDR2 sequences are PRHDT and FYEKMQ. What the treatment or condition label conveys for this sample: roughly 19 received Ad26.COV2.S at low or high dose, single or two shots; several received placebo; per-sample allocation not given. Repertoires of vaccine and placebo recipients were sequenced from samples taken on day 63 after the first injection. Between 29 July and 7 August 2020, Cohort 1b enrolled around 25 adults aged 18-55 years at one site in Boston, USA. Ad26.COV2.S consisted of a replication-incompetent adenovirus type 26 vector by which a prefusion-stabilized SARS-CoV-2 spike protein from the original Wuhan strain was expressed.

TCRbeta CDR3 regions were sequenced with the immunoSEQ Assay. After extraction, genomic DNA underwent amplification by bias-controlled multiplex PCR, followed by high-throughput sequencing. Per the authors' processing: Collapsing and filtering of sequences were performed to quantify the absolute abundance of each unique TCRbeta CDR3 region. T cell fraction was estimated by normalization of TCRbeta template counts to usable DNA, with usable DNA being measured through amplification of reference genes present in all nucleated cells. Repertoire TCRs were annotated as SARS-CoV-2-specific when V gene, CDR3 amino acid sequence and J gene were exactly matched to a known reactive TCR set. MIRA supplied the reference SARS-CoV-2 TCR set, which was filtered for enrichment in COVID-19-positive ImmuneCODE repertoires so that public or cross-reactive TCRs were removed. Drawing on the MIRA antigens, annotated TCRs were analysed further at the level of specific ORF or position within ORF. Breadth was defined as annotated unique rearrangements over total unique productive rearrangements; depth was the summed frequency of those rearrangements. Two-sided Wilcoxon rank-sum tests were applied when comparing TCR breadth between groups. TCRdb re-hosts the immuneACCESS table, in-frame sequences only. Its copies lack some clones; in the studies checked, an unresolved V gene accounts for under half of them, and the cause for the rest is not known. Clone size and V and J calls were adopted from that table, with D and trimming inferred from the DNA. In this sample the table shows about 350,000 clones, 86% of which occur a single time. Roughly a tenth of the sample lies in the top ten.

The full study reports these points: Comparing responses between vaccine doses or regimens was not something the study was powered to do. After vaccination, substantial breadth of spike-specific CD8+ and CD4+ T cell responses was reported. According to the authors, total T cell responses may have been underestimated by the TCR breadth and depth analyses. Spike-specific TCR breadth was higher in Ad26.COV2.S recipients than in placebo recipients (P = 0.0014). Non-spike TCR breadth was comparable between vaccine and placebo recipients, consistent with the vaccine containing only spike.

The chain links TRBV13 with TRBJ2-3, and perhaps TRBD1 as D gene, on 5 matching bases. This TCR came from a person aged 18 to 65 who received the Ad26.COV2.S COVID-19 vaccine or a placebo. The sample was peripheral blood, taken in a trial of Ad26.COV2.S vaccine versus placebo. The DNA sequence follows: TGTGCCAGCAGCTTAGATAGGGGATGGACAGATACGCAGTATTTT. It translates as CASSLDRGWTDTQYF.